Below are 25 T cell receptor beta chains sequenced from a single sample in a study of shared clonotypes between healthy human individuals. The repertoire was sequenced with immunoSEQ multiplex PCR; TCRdb's copy has only in-frame clones and lacks some. In the table there are 110,000 or so clones, around 68% of which are singletons. The sequenced sample was memory CD8+ T cells sorted from blood. Subset described: CD45RO+ cells pooled with CCR7-negative TemRA cells. The receptors here all came from a woman aged 25 to 39 in good health.

This chain joins TRBV11-2 and TRBJ2-5; D might be TRBD2 (6 bases). The J call may be incorrect, as the DNA end agrees better with TRBJ2-7. This CDR3 contains 15 residues. In germline, CDR1 is SGHAT, CDR2 FQNNGV. The CDR3 nucleotides are TGTGCCAGCAGCGTGGTGGATAGCGGCGCCTACGAGCAGTACTTC. Translated, it gives CASSVVDSGAYEQYF.

This clone has more than one count but fewer than ten. J is TRBJ1-2 and V is TRBV6-5, with D possibly TRBD1 on 5 matching bases. Germline-derived CDR1 and CDR2 are MNHEY and SVGAGI. This CDR3 has 12 residues. Trimming took 2 bases from V and 7 from J, leaving 8 bases between them. CDR3 region: CASSYAGGGYTF. The CDR3 DNA sequence: TGTGCCAGCAGTTACGCGGGGGGTGGCTACACCTTC.

V and J are TRBV19 and TRBJ1-3; D is unclear. CDR1 is LNHDA and CDR2 is SQIVND in the germline V gene (reference sequence). The CDR3 runs 16 residues. The chain's CDR3 is CAVAVSGRLSGNTIYF. The DNA of the CDR3 is TGTGCAGTCGCAGTGTCCGGACGGCTCTCTGGAAACACCATATATTTT.

This chain uses TRBV29-1 with TRBJ2-7; D is possibly TRBD2 (5 bases). V lost 6 bases and J lost 0, with 15 bases in between. The CDR3 runs to 14 residues. Germline CDR1 SQVTM, CDR2 ANQGSEA. The CDR3 is CSVEASGHSYEQYF. DNA of the CDR3: TGCAGCGTGGAGGCAAGCGGCCACTCCTACGAGCAGTACTTC.

The rearrangement uses TRBV28 and TRBJ2-7, with TRBD1 identical over 7 bases. Germline CDR1 is MDHEN and CDR2 is SYDVKM. V shed 2 bases and J 5 bases; nucleotides not matched to a gene: 3. The CDR3 is 13 residues long. The CDR3, as DNA: TGTGCCAGCAGTTTAAACAGGGGCCACGAGCAGTACTTC. This sequence encodes CASSLNRGHEQYF. Variable domain in full (rest from reference TRBV28 and TRBJ2-7): DVKVTQSSRYLVKRTGEKVFLECVQDMDHENMFWYRQDPGLGLRLIYFSYDVKMKEKGDIPEGYSVSREKKERFSLILESASTNQTSMYLCASSLNRGHEQYFGPGTRLTVT.

This chain uses TRBV6-1 with TRBJ1-2; D is uncertain. Germline V CDR1 and CDR2: MNHNS, SASEGT. This CDR3 comprises 14 residues. Trimming shortened V by 7 bases and J by 4 bases, and 16 bases separated the two germline ends. This CDR3 is CASNNGRLFYGYTF. As DNA, the CDR3 is TGTGCCAGCAATAACGGACGGCTGTTCTATGGCTACACCTTC.

The gene calls are TRBV7-9 and TRBJ2-7; D may be TRBD1 (5 bases). Trimming stripped 4 bases from V and 4 bases from J, with 17 bases between. Germline loops: CDR1 SEHNR, CDR2 FQNEAQ (reference sequence). The CDR3 is 15 residues long. CDR3 amino acids: CASSSYDSQPYEQYF. CDR3 DNA: TGTGCCAGCAGCTCTTACGACAGTCAACCGTACGAGCAGTACTTC.

The chain links TRBV28 to TRBJ2-5; D may be TRBD2 (5 bases). CDR3 size: 15 residues. CDR1 MDHEN and CDR2 SYDVKM come from the germline V gene. Trimming stripped 3 bases from V and 5 bases from J, with 16 bases between. CDR3 in DNA: TGTGCCAGCAGTTTTCGACTATCCCCCCTCGAGACCCAGTACTTC. It translates to CASSFRLSPLETQYF.

This chain joins TRBV13 and TRBJ1-2, with a weak D call TRBD1 (5 bases). This CDR3 comprises 13 residues. Germline V CDR1 and CDR2: PRHDT, FYEKMQ (reference sequence). Trimming removed 5 bases at V and 7 bases at J, with 14 bases between. CDR3 residues: CASSEEGILGYTF. CDR3 sequence (DNA): TGTGCCAGCAGCGAAGAGGGGATTCTTGGCTACACCTTC.

This sequence joins TRBV6-8 and TRBJ1-1, with 7 bases aligning to TRBD1. The ends lost 2 bases at V and 5 bases at J; junction bases unmatched: 8. The CDR3 length is 15 residues. Germline CDR1 is MNHGY and CDR2 is SAAAGT. The CDR3 DNA is TGTGCCAGCAGTTACCCAGCAGGGGGGACAACTGAAGCTTTCTTT. As protein: CASSYPAGGTTEAFF.

This clone has more than one count but fewer than ten. V usage is TRBV28 and J usage is TRBJ2-6, with D perhaps TRBD1 or TRBD2 (6 bases each). Trimming left V 6 bases short and J 0 bases short, with 27 bases between. Germline CDR1 MDHEN, CDR2 SYDVKM. The CDR3 has 21 amino acids. CDR3 DNA sequence: TGTGCCAGCAGCCCTAAGGGAGTAGGGGGGTTAACTCCCTCTGGGGCCAACGTCCTGACTTTC. Translating gives CASSPKGVGGLTPSGANVLTF. Full variable domain (rest looked up from reference TRBV28 and TRBJ2-6): DVKVTQSSRYLVKRTGEKVFLECVQDMDHENMFWYRQDPGLGLRLIYFSYDVKMKEKGDIPEGYSVSREKKERFSLILESASTNQTSMYLCASSPKGVGGLTPSGANVLTFGAGSRLTVL.

In its sample, this clone was seen once. The V call is TRBV15, the J call TRBJ1-5; 11 nucleotides match TRBD1. Germline loops: CDR1 LNHNV, CDR2 YYDKDF (reference sequence). This CDR3 region has 17 residues. V shed 0 bases and J 6 bases; nucleotides not matched to a gene: 7. CDR3 nucleotides: TGTGCCACCAGCAGAGATCTAGGACAGGGGGCGAGTCAGCCCCAGCATTTT. Amino acid sequence: CATSRDLGQGASQPQHF.

The sample holds many counts of this clone. The chain has TRBV19 and TRBJ2-7, with D perhaps matching TRBD1 or TRBD2 (5 bases each). This CDR3 has 12 amino acids. Germline CDR1 and CDR2: LNHDA and SQIVND (reference sequence). V lost 8 bases, J lost 2 bases, and 10 bases lay in between. CDR3 DNA sequence: TGTGCCAGTTCGGGGCTCACCTACGAGCAGTACTTC. The encoded protein is CASSGLTYEQYF.

Comment on this clone: Within the sample, other DNA sequences also encode this same CDR3. The rearrangement links TRBV2 to TRBJ2-7; D unclear. The V end lost 6 bases, the J end lost 2 bases, and 11 bases lay between the germline ends. CDR3 length: 13 amino acids. Germline assignment: CDR1 SNHLY and CDR2 FYNNEI. CDR3 protein: CASRGPEPYEQYF. The DNA for the CDR3 is TGTGCCAGCAGGGGCCCAGAACCCTACGAGCAGTACTTC. Using reference TRBV2 and TRBJ2-7 for the parts outside the CDR3, the full variable domain is EPEVTQTPSHQVTQMGQEVILRCVPISNHLYFYWYRQILGQKVEFLVSFYNNEISEKSEIFDDQFSVERPDGSNFTLKIRSTKLEDSAMYFCASRGPEPYEQYFGPGTRLTVT.

In DNA, the CDR3 is TGTGCCACCAGCAGAGACCCAGGGGTGAACACTGAAGCTTTCTTT. This translates into CATSRDPGVNTEAFF. The rearrangement uses TRBV15 and TRBJ1-1; tentative D call: TRBD1 (6 bases). The V end was cut by 0 bases, the J end by 0 bases, with 8 bases between. The CDR3 spans 15 residues. Per the germline V gene, CDR1 is LNHNV and CDR2 is YYDKDF (reference sequence). Full variable domain (remainder filled in from reference TRBV15 and TRBJ1-1): DAMVIQNPRYQVTQFGKPVTLSCSQTLNHNVMYWYQQKSSQAPKLLFHYYDKDFNNEADTPDNFQSRRPNTSFCFLDIRSPGLGDTAMYLCATSRDPGVNTEAFFGQGTRLTVV.

This clone was detected only once. The chain employs TRBV29-1 and TRBJ2-7; D may correspond to TRBD1 or TRBD2 (5 bases each). Germline CDR1 SQVTM, CDR2 ANQGSEA. This CDR3 is built from 11 residues. V shed 3 bases and J shed 4 bases, with 7 bases lying between them. Written as DNA, the CDR3 is TGCAGCGTTGATGAGGGGTACGAGCAGTACTTC. It specifies CSVDEGYEQYF.

The chain recombines TRBV29-1 with TRBJ2-5; D remains unclear. V gave up 3 bases and J gave up 4 bases, with 9 bases separating them. CDR3 length: 12 residues. Germline CDR1 and CDR2: SQVTM and ANQGSEA. DNA for the CDR3: TGCAGCGTTGAGATCGGGCCAGAGACCCAGTACTTC. Its protein product is CSVEIGPETQYF. Drawing the rest from reference TRBV29-1 and TRBJ2-5, the complete variable domain is SAVISQKPSRDICQRGTSLTIQCQVDSQVTMMFWYRQQPGQSLTLIATANQGSEATYESGFVIDKFPISRPNLTFSTLTVSNMSPEDSSIYLCSVEIGPETQYFGPGTRLLVL.

The chain employs TRBV7-9 and TRBJ1-6; a weak D match, TRBD1 (5 bases). In germline, CDR1 is SEHNR, CDR2 FQNEAQ (reference sequence). Trimming took off 5 bases at V and 8 bases at J, with 13 bases between the two ends. This CDR3 has 14 residues. In DNA form, the CDR3 reads TGTGCCAGCAGCATCCGGGACGTCGATTCACCCCTCCACTTT. It translates to CASSIRDVDSPLHF.

V and J are TRBV6-5 and TRBJ1-5; D is ambiguous. Germline assignment: CDR1 MNHEY and CDR2 SVGAGI. V lost 6 bases and J 4 bases, leaving 10 bases between the germline ends. This CDR3 spans 13 amino acids. Here the CDR3 reads CASRSPENQPQHF. DNA for the CDR3: TGTGCCAGCAGAAGTCCGGAGAATCAGCCCCAGCATTTT.

This clone was picked up a small number of times. V is TRBV4-2 and J is TRBJ2-1; 12 bases line up with TRBD1. The CDR3 contains 16 residues. Germline V gene data show CDR1 as LGHNA and CDR2 as YNFKEQ. V lost 0 bases to trimming and J lost 7 bases; unmatched junction nucleotides: 4. CDR3 nucleotides: TGTGCCAGCAGCCAAGAAGCGGGACAGGGGGCGAATGAGCAGTTCTTC. It encodes CASSQEAGQGANEQFF.

This clone has only a few counts. This chain connects TRBV4-1 to TRBJ2-1; 14 bases agree with TRBD2. The CDR3 has 16 amino acids. The V gene's germline CDR1 is MGHRA and CDR2 YSYEKL. J lost 8 bases, V lost 1 base, and 4 bases had no gene match. CDR3 sequence: CASSQGTSGRSDEQFF. DNA of the CDR3: TGCGCCAGCAGCCAAGGGACTAGCGGGAGGTCCGATGAGCAGTTCTTC.

The CDR3 sequence is CASSIELISYNEQFF. CDR3 coding DNA: TGTGCCAGTAGTATAGAGCTAATTTCCTACAATGAGCAGTTCTTC. V is TRBV19 and J is TRBJ2-1; D uncertain. Germline-derived CDR1 and CDR2 are LNHDA and SQIVND (reference sequence). This CDR3 contains 15 residues. V was cut by 0 bases and J by 1 base, with 7 bases left in between. The full variable domain, in which reference TRBV19 and TRBJ2-1 provide the parts outside the CDR3, is DGGITQSPKYLFRKEGQNVTLSCEQNLNHDAMYWYRQDPGQGLRLIYYSQIVNDFQKGDIAEGYSVSREKKESFPLTVTSAQKNPTAFYLCASSIELISYNEQFFGPGTRLTVL.

The chain employs TRBV13 and TRBJ2-1; D gene uncertain. Trimming removed 3 bases at V and 7 bases at J, with 13 bases between. The CDR3 length is 14 residues. Germline V gene data show CDR1 as PRHDT and CDR2 as FYEKMQ (reference sequence). The CDR3 loop is CASSFWQSINEQFF. For the CDR3, the DNA is TGTGCCAGCAGCTTTTGGCAGTCAATTAATGAGCAGTTCTTC. The whole variable domain, filled in from reference TRBV13 and TRBJ2-1, reads AAGVIQSPRHLIKEKRETATLKCYPIPRHDTVYWYQQGPGQDPQFLISFYEKMQSDKGSIPDRFSAQQFSDYHSELNMSSLELGDSALYFCASSFWQSINEQFFGPGTRLTVL.

The chain is built from TRBV5-1 and TRBJ1-3; D not resolved. V was clipped by 2 bases and J by 0 bases, with 9 bases between them. Germline CDR1 reads SGHRS; CDR2 reads YFSETQ. This CDR3 region has 15 residues. In DNA form, the CDR3 reads TGCGCCAGCAGCTTCTCTCCCCGCTCTGGAAACACCATATATTTT. This sequence encodes CASSFSPRSGNTIYF.

CDR3: CASRPQRLGSSYEQYF. DNA of the CDR3: TGTGCCAGCAGACCCCAACGACTCGGAAGCTCCTACGAGCAGTACTTC. The chain carries TRBV28 and TRBJ2-7; D call uncertain. The germline V gene has CDR1 MDHEN and CDR2 SYDVKM. The germline V and J ends were trimmed by 6 bases and 0 bases, with 18 bases remaining between them. The length of the CDR3 is 16 residues.